A single sample gave rise to the 22 T cell receptor beta chains below, sequenced in a study of shared clonotypes between healthy human individuals. Using immunoSEQ multiplex PCR, the repertoire was profiled, and TCRdb retains in-frame clones only, with some absent. The top ten hold 0.39% of the sample, which has 2 million to 2.5 million clones, more than 85% seen once. Input material: naive CD4+ T cells from PBMCs. As to subset: CD45RA+ positively selected. Receptor source: a man aged 18 to 29 in good health. Some clones in this sample may be carry-over from other donors' samples.

The chain employs TRBV5-6 and TRBJ2-1, with D possibly TRBD2 on 6 matching bases. Per germline, CDR1 SGHDT and CDR2 YYEEEE. Trimming removed 2 bases at V and 1 base at J, with 13 bases between. The CDR3 is 16 amino acids. CDR3 nucleotides: TGTGCCAGCAGCTTATCATTAGCGGAATCCTACAATGAGCAGTTCTTC. Translating gives CASSLSLAESYNEQFF.

V usage is TRBV9 and J usage is TRBJ1-2, with a weak D call TRBD1 (6 bases). V was trimmed by 0 bases and J by 2 bases, leaving 11 bases between them. Germline CDR1 and CDR2: SGDLS and YYNGEE. The CDR3 is 15 amino acids. The CDR3 coding sequence is TGTGCCAGCAGCGTAGGAGGGACACTGAACTATGGCTACACCTTC. Translating gives CASSVGGTLNYGYTF.

This clone was detected only a few times. The chain joins TRBV25-1 to TRBJ1-1; D call uncertain. Germline V CDR1 and CDR2: MGHDK, SYGVNS. The CDR3 has 12 amino acids. V lost 3 bases and J 10 bases, leaving 12 bases between the germline ends. The DNA for the CDR3 is TGTGCCAGCAGTGATACAGACCGCACAGCTTTCTTT. Translation gives CASSDTDRTAFF.

As to this clone: Other DNA sequences within the sample encode an identical CDR3. The chain is built from TRBV28 and TRBJ2-7, with 10 nucleotides matching TRBD2. The trim removed 4 bases at V and 4 bases at J, leaving 7 bases unmatched. In germline, CDR1 is MDHEN, CDR2 SYDVKM. The CDR3 is 15 amino acids. The CDR3 sequence: CASSSPGLATYEQYF. The CDR3 DNA reads TGTGCCAGCAGTTCCCCGGGACTAGCGACATACGAGCAGTACTTC.

This clone was seen only a few times. Other nucleotide sequences in the sample specify the same CDR3. The V and J genes are TRBV28 and TRBJ1-2; D not resolved. Germline V lookup: CDR1 MDHEN, CDR2 SYDVKM. The length of the CDR3 is 11 residues. V lost 3 bases and J 4 bases, leaving 3 bases between the germline ends. The CDR3 sequence is CASSLAYGYTF. The CDR3 DNA is TGTGCCAGCAGTTTGGCCTATGGCTACACCTTC.

For this clone: The same CDR3 is also encoded by other DNA sequences in this sample. The rearrangement joins TRBV5-1 to TRBJ1-1; a possible D gene is TRBD1 (5 bases). Germline V gene data show CDR1 as SGHRS and CDR2 as YFSETQ. The CDR3 extends over 14 amino acids. The V end was cut by 4 bases, the J end by 0 bases, with 10 bases between. The CDR3, as DNA: TGCGCCAGCAGCCTCGGGACTGTGAACACTGAAGCTTTCTTT. This codes for CASSLGTVNTEAFF.

The CDR3 sequence: CASSLGGGGFNYGYTF. DNA of the CDR3: TGTGCCAGCAGTTTAGGGGGAGGGGGTTTTAACTATGGCTACACCTTC. The chain uses TRBV28 and TRBJ1-2, with D maybe TRBD1 (6 bases). Trimming left V 2 bases short and J 1 base short, with 14 bases between. Germline CDR1 is MDHEN and CDR2 is SYDVKM. The CDR3 is made up of 16 amino acids.

This clone has a single count. This chain uses TRBV28 with TRBJ2-4, with 13 bases matching TRBD2. Germline V gene sequence: CDR1 MDHEN, CDR2 SYDVKM. The ends lost 2 bases at V and 2 bases at J; junction bases unmatched: 9. This CDR3 contains 19 residues. CDR3 loop: CASSLITSGRAASKNIQYF. The CDR3 DNA is TGTGCCAGCAGTTTAATCACTAGCGGGAGGGCCGCGTCCAAAAACATTCAGTACTTC. Looking up the rest from reference TRBV28 and TRBJ2-4 gives the full variable domain: DVKVTQSSRYLVKRTGEKVFLECVQDMDHENMFWYRQDPGLGLRLIYFSYDVKMKEKGDIPEGYSVSREKKERFSLILESASTNQTSMYLCASSLITSGRAASKNIQYFGAGTRLSVL.

V gene TRBV27 combines with J gene TRBJ1-5; D unresolved. The germline V gene has CDR1 MNHEY and CDR2 SMNVEV (reference sequence). Deletions cut 5 bases from V and 0 bases from J, with 11 bases between. The CDR3 runs to 15 residues. For the CDR3, the DNA is TGTGCCAGCAGTCCCACGGGTTTTAGCAATCAGCCCCAGCATTTT. Translation: CASSPTGFSNQPQHF.

The chain couples TRBV10-3 to TRBJ2-5, with 8 positions matching TRBD1. Germline CDR1 ENHRY, CDR2 SYGVKD. Trimming took 11 bases from V and 4 from J; bases not matched to a gene: 6. This CDR3 has 12 amino acids. For the CDR3, the DNA is TGTGCCGTTGCAGGGGGCCGAGAGACCCAGTACTTC. As protein: CAVAGGRETQYF.

The V and J genes are TRBV28 and TRBJ2-3; maybe TRBD1 (6 bases). The length of the CDR3 is 14 residues. With 6 bases removed from V and 6 bases from J, the gap between germline ends came to 16 bases. The germline V gene has CDR1 MDHEN and CDR2 SYDVKM. CDR3 nucleotide sequence: TGTGCCAGCAGCCCCAGGTGGGGGCCCGATACGCAGTATTTT. Translating it yields CASSPRWGPDTQYF.

The chain has TRBV5-1 and TRBJ1-2; D possibly corresponds to TRBD1 (5 bases). Germline V gene data show CDR1 as SGHRS and CDR2 as YFSETQ. This CDR3 is 15 amino acids long. V shed 5 bases and J shed 0 bases, with 14 bases lying between them. The CDR3 here is CASSGGTNANYGYTF. The CDR3 bases are TGCGCCAGCAGTGGGGGAACGAATGCTAACTATGGCTACACCTTC.

This sequence joins TRBV4-3 and TRBJ2-4, with TRBD1 matching over 7 bases. The germline gives CDR1 LGHNA, CDR2 YSLEER. Trimming removed 2 bases from V and 2 bases from J; junction bases left unmatched: 6. The CDR3 is 16 residues long. The CDR3 DNA is TGCGCCAGCAGCCAAACGGGACAGCGAACCAAAAACATTCAGTACTTC. It translates to CASSQTGQRTKNIQYF.

The chain carries TRBV28 and TRBJ1-1; the D gene is possibly TRBD1 (5 bases). Germline CDR1 MDHEN, CDR2 SYDVKM. This CDR3 spans 14 amino acids. Trimming left V 8 bases short and J 0 bases short, with 13 bases between. CDR3 in DNA: TGTGCCAGCTGGAGTACAGGCCTGAACACTGAAGCTTTCTTT. Amino acids: CASWSTGLNTEAFF.

On this clone itself: This sample includes further DNA sequences coding for the same CDR3. The rearrangement joins TRBV29-1 to TRBJ1-3; D unclear. The CDR3 consists of 11 residues. CDR1 is SQVTM and CDR2 is ANQGSEA in the germline V gene. Trimming took off 3 bases at V and 4 bases at J, with 4 bases between the two ends. The CDR3 bases are TGCAGCGTTGATTCCGGAAACACCATATATTTT. Translated: CSVDSGNTIYF.

This chain joins TRBV4-3 and TRBJ2-1, with D perhaps TRBD1 or TRBD2 (6 bases each). Trimming took off 2 bases at V and 4 bases at J, with 9 bases between the two ends. This CDR3 has 14 amino acids. Germline CDR1 reads LGHNA; CDR2 reads YSLEER. The CDR3 sequence: CASSQRGPYNEQFF. For the CDR3, the DNA is TGCGCCAGCAGCCAACGGGGGCCGTACAATGAGCAGTTCTTC.

Turning to this clone: This same CDR3 is encoded by further DNA sequences in the sample. The chain employs TRBV28 and TRBJ1-5, with D perhaps matching TRBD1 (6 bases). This CDR3 has 15 amino acids. From germline, CDR1 is MDHEN and CDR2 SYDVKM. Trimming shortened V by 6 bases and J by 4 bases, and 16 bases separated the two germline ends. CDR3 loop: CASSLGGAGNQPQHF. The CDR3, as DNA: TGTGCCAGCAGCCTAGGGGGGGCTGGTAATCAGCCCCAGCATTTT. The variable domain in full, with the rest retrieved from reference TRBV28 and TRBJ1-5, is DVKVTQSSRYLVKRTGEKVFLECVQDMDHENMFWYRQDPGLGLRLIYFSYDVKMKEKGDIPEGYSVSREKKERFSLILESASTNQTSMYLCASSLGGAGNQPQHFGDGTRLSIL.

This sequence joins TRBV4-1 and TRBJ1-5; D gene ambiguous. Germline loops: CDR1 MGHRA, CDR2 YSYEKL. Trimming pared 2 bases from V and 5 bases from J, leaving 10 bases between. The CDR3 consists of 14 residues. The CDR3, as DNA: TGCGCCAGCAGCCAACTGGAGAGGGATCAGCCCCAGCATTTT. Translating it yields CASSQLERDQPQHF.

V is TRBV28 and J is TRBJ2-3; D may be TRBD1 or TRBD2 (5 bases each). The CDR3 contains 15 residues. In germline, CDR1 is MDHEN, CDR2 SYDVKM. The germline V and J ends were trimmed by 3 bases and 4 bases, with 14 bases remaining between them. The CDR3 protein is CASSFWGIRADTQYF. The CDR3 DNA sequence: TGTGCCAGCAGTTTTTGGGGGATCAGGGCAGATACGCAGTATTTT. Complete variable domain (other parts from reference TRBV28 and TRBJ2-3): DVKVTQSSRYLVKRTGEKVFLECVQDMDHENMFWYRQDPGLGLRLIYFSYDVKMKEKGDIPEGYSVSREKKERFSLILESASTNQTSMYLCASSFWGIRADTQYFGPGTRLTVL.

The chain recombines TRBV14 with TRBJ2-1; TRBD2 matches at 7 bases. V trimming: 3 bases; J trimming: 4 bases; junction bases outside the gene matches: 3. Looked up from germline, CDR1 is SGHDN and CDR2 is FVKESK. The CDR3 contains 14 residues. This chain's CDR3 is CASSQSGTYNEQFF. The CDR3 DNA follows: TGTGCCAGCAGCCAGAGCGGGACTTACAATGAGCAGTTCTTC.

The chain is built from TRBV30 and TRBJ1-1; 9 bases line up with TRBD1. V gave up 2 bases and J gave up 8 bases; unmatched junction bases: 9. Germline V lookup: CDR1 GTSNPN, CDR2 SVGIG (reference sequence). The CDR3 sequence is 14 residues long. The CDR3 region is CAWSSDRGLPEAFF. The CDR3 DNA sequence: TGTGCCTGGAGTTCGGACAGGGGACTTCCCGAAGCTTTCTTT. Using reference TRBV30 and TRBJ1-1 for the parts outside the CDR3, the full variable domain is SQTIHQWPATLVQPVGSPLSLECTVEGTSNPNLYWYRQAAGRGLQLLFYSVGIGQISSEVPQNLSASRPQDRQFILSSKKLLLSDSGFYLCAWSSDRGLPEAFFGQGTRLTVV.

V is TRBV7-3 and J is TRBJ2-3; perhaps TRBD2 as D (6 bases). The V end lost 4 bases, the J end lost 6 bases, and 17 bases lay between the germline ends. CDR3 length equals 15 residues. Germline CDR1 reads SGHTA; CDR2 reads FQGTGA. The CDR3 DNA is TGTGCCAGCAGCTCCCGGGCTTCAGGGAGGGATACGCAGTATTTT. This encodes CASSSRASGRDTQYF.